The clone carrying this TCR beta chain was observed many times. The antigen remains unidentified. Quantitative 5'-RACE with molecular barcodes was used to make the TCR beta libraries. From the 5' RACE reads, TCRdb called clonotypes with MiXCR, one entry per CDR3 protein. The data show some 37,000 distinct CDR3 sequences, with approximately 11% seen just once and 20% held by the top ten. From germline, CDR1 is SGHVS and CDR2 FQNEAQ. The CDR3 totals 14 residues. V was pared by 5 bases and J by 5 bases, with 16 bases between. The source of the sample is a study of CD8 T cells in ankylosing spondylitis. The study's findings and limits: CD8+ by phenotype, disease-linked clones were relatively rare in peripheral blood. Earlier reports found some motif variants in synovial fluid and blood in reactive arthritis. Seven to nine highly homologous variants formed a TCR beta motif that appeared characteristic of ankylosing spondylitis blood.

The chain joins TRBV7-8 to TRBJ2-7, with D possibly matching TRBD1 (6 bases). The clonotype was recovered from a male donor with ankylosing spondylitis. Input material: synovial fluid, either unsorted or a sorted T cell fraction (not recorded which). CDR3 in amino acids: CASSEARGFNEQYF. The CDR3 DNA sequence: TGTGCCAGCAGCGAGGCCAGGGGCTTCAACGAGCAGTACTTC.